What follows is one T cell receptor beta chain and its context. The antigen is unknown. Sequenced by immunoSEQ multiplex PCR; TCRdb stores in-frame clones only, minus some. In the table there are about 510,000 clones, about 80% of which are singletons. The CDR3 extends over 15 amino acids. Losses at the gene ends were 5 bases for V and 7 bases for J; bases not matched to a gene: 5. Germline CDR1 is SGHVS and CDR2 is FNYEAQ. This sample was taken from a study of shared clonotypes between healthy human individuals. Study results and limitations: Specimens sampled were limited to blood, with tissue repertoires likely differing.

The donors, all of them Caucasian adults, lived in Nashville, Tennessee. This clonotype originated in a woman aged 40 to 49 in good health. Some clones in this sample may be carry-over from other donors' samples. Sequencing was done on a sample of PBMCs. The chain has TRBV7-6 and TRBJ2-7; 16 nucleotides agree with TRBD2. The CDR3 here is CASSPGLAGGGEQYF. The CDR3 nucleotides are TGTGCCAGCAGCCCGGGACTAGCGGGAGGGGGTGAGCAGTACTTC.